The T cell receptor beta chain under discussion was sequenced for a study of identical twins (dated by TCRdb to about 2016). Study-level background: The study deep-sequenced TCR alpha and beta repertoires from monozygotic twins, unrelated adults of various ages and cord blood to test whether fetal clonotypes persist. To rule out contamination, replicate twin experiments were performed at different times with different library preparation protocols. Paper-wide results and their limitations: Because the same donors could not be followed over many years, the conclusions relied on cross-sectional statistical analysis. Fewer insertions were carried by abundant cord blood beta clonotypes, a similar but weaker trend appeared in young adult naive repertoires, and no such trend appeared in memory repertoires. Zero-insertion analyses could be partly confounded by invariant T cells such as MAIT and iNKT, although diverse VJ usage argued against such confounding for most clonotypes. Compared with coincidental sharing between unrelated individuals, out-of-frame TCR alpha sequences shared between twins had an excess of sequences with low generation probability. In monozygotic twins, recombination models systematically underestimated out-of-frame TCR alpha sharing, but the models matched the sharing seen between unrelated individuals. Excess twin sharing in beta out-of-frame sequences was weaker because fewer shared sequences lowered the signal-to-noise ratio.

Library method: 5' RACE. Data came from an Illumina HiSeq 2000. A universal primer binding site was added through template switching, and the final cDNA carried a unique molecular identifier so that TCR cDNA molecules could be counted accurately. First-strand cDNA for TCR alpha and beta chains was synthesized from specific primers in the conserved constant-segment region. To control for contamination, every cDNA library was double barcoded, receiving both a SMART-Mk sample barcode and Illumina barcodes. Two successive PCR steps introduced TruSeq adapter sequences along with Illumina sample barcodes. TCR alpha and beta cDNA libraries were sequenced on the Illumina HiSeq platform with custom primers. The study's own analysis went as follows. Raw reads were processed with MiGEC to extract unique molecular identifiers, and MiXCR was used to determine CDR3 positions. For each individual, recombination models were inferred using an EM algorithm with the repgenHMM and IGoR tools. Shared clonotype analysis was performed with the tcR package in R, normalizing sharing by the product of cloneset sizes. Out-of-frame nonproductive sequences were analyzed to study raw recombination free of thymic and clonal selection effects. TCRdb passed the public sequencing reads through fastp at Q25 and MiXCR, retaining productive beta sequences. Records with the same CDR3 protein are collapsed into one entry carrying the most frequent genes and DNA. The V and J calls were determined by TCRdb, not by the authors. The sample table holds 690,000 or so distinct CDR3 sequences, of which around 8.3% were seen once. The top ten clones comprise roughly 0.97% of the sample.

For CDR1 and CDR2, the germline V gene lists SGHAT and FQNNGV. The CDR3 covers 15 residues, taking in both the cysteine and the phenylalanine. Only the CDR3 part of the read is kept: 45 bases, read in frame from the first base. V is shortened by 1 base, J by 6 bases, and the region joining them spans 12 bases. Every donor was a healthy Caucasian. Three pairs of female monozygotic twins, all aged roughly 18 to 29 years, were included in the twin cohort. The RNA used for TCR libraries was isolated from peripheral blood mononuclear cells. In its sample, this clonotype was seen a few times. The antigen it recognizes is unknown. No base-level quality is on record; no much larger clone is a single base apart. These records were also assigned to another study, of yellow fever vaccine responses in identical twins. Reported in the second study: The authors reported that the T cell response to vaccination in identical twins appeared partly convergent and partly personalized. In identical twins, the study followed T cell clones that responded to the vaccine with precision.

The chain was built from TRBV11-2 and TRBJ2-2, with no confident D gene call. The receptor was derived from a woman between 18 and 30 years old in good health. The sequencing input was PBMCs. Here the CDR3 is given as CASSLGLLGPGELFF. At the DNA level, the sequence is TGTGCCAGCAGCTTAGGTCTATTGGGTCCCGGGGAGCTGTTTTTT.